This note documents a single TCR beta chain sequence. Its target is not known. This CDR3 spans 16 amino acids. With V trimmed by 5 bases and J by 5 bases, 9 bases remained unmatched. The germline CDR1 and CDR2 sequences are SEHNR and FQNEAQ (reference sequence). These data belong to a study of cytomegalovirus exposure and HLA in healthy donors. Study findings and constraints: The productive fraction for most TCR beta V segments was about 90% or about 30% in an earlier analysis.

13 Jbeta primers and 60 Vbeta primers were used for the PCR. The data were produced by immunoSEQ multiplex PCR, yet TCRdb's version contains in-frame clones alone and is incomplete. The sample has approximately 130,000 clones, roughly four fifths seen once. The origin of this receptor is a woman aged 40-49 years in good health and CMV-seropositive. The rearrangement joins TRBV7-9 to TRBJ2-1; 10 bases are shared with TRBD1. Sample: PBMCs. The CDR3 loop is CASSSTGTGDHNEQFF. Here the CDR3 DNA reads TGTGCCAGCAGCAGCACCGGGACAGGGGACCACAATGAGCAGTTCTTC.